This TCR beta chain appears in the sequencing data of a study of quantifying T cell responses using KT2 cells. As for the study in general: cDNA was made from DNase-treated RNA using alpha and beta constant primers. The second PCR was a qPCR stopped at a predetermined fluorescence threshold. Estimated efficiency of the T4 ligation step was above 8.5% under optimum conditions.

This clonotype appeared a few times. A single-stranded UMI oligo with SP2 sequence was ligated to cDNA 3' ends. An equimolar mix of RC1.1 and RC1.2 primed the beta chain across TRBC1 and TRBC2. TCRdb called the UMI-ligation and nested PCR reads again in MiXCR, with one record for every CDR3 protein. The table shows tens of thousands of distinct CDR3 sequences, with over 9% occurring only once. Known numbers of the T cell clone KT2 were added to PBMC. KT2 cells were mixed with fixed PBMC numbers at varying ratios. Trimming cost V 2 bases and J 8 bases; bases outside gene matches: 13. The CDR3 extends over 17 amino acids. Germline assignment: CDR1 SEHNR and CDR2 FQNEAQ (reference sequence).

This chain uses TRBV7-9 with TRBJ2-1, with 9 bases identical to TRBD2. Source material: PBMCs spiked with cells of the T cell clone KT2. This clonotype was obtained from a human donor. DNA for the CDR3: TGTGCCAGCAGCTTACGGGCTAGCGGGGCCTTTACGGATGAGCAGTTCTTC. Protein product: CASSLRASGAFTDEQFF. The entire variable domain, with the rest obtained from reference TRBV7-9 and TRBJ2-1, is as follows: DTGVSQNPRHKITKRGQNVTFRCDPISEHNRLYWYRQTLGQGPEFLTYFQNEAQLEKSRLLSDRFSAERPKGSFSTLEIQRTEQGDSAMYLCASSLRASGAFTDEQFFGPGTRLTVL.